Following are 6 T cell receptor beta chains from one sample sequenced in a study of blood T cells in healthy people across ages. Next came a second PCR, run for about 7 to 11 cycles, which used a sample-barcoded 5' primer along with a J-beta primer mix. Each CDR3 protein is one row after TCRdb ran MiXCR on the 5' RACE reads. The sample shows roughly 1.9 million distinct CDR3 sequences, approximately 40% of them seen only once. The specimen was blood. Source of these receptors: a human donor in good health.

The gene calls are TRBV19 and TRBJ2-6, with 7 bases matching TRBD1. The CDR3 spans 20 residues. V gave up 1 base and J gave up 2 bases; unmatched junction bases: 14. Germline V gives CDR1 LNHDA, CDR2 SQIVND (reference sequence). The CDR3 sequence: CASSIGGLRGPRAGANVLTF. CDR3 coding DNA: TGTGCCAGTAGTATAGGAGGTTTGAGGGGGCCTCGGGCTGGGGCCAACGTCCTGACTTTC.

The V gene is TRBV7-9, the J gene TRBJ2-3, with D perhaps being TRBD1 or TRBD2 (5 bases each). The germline CDR1 and CDR2 sequences are SEHNR and FQNEAQ (reference sequence). Trimming cost V 1 base and J 7 bases, with 9 bases left between them. The CDR3 consists of 13 residues. In DNA, the CDR3 is TGTGCCAGCAGCTTAGTGGGGGTCAATACGCAGTATTTT. This translates into CASSLVGVNTQYF.

This sequence joins TRBV7-2 and TRBJ2-1, with 9 bases matching TRBD2. In germline, CDR1 is SGHTA, CDR2 FQGNSA. Trimming cost V 4 bases and J 3 bases; bases outside gene matches: 4. CDR3 size: 15 residues. The CDR3 is CASSYSGGNYNEQFF. Here the CDR3 DNA reads TGTGCCAGCAGCTATAGCGGGGGTAACTACAATGAGCAGTTCTTC.

Only a few counts were recorded for this clonotype. J is TRBJ2-7 and V is TRBV6-5; 10 bases map to TRBD2. CDR1 and CDR2 (germline): MNHEY, SVGAGI. V dropped 5 bases and J dropped 0; count of bases not matched to a gene: 4. The CDR3 sequence is 15 residues long. As DNA, the CDR3 is TGTGCCAGCAGTCCTCCTAGCGGGGGCTCCTACGAGCAGTACTTC. Translating it yields CASSPPSGGSYEQYF.

V and J are TRBV29-1 and TRBJ1-1, with D unclear. V lost 4 bases and J lost 0, with 15 bases in between. This CDR3 contains 15 residues. Germline V gene sequence: CDR1 SQVTM, CDR2 ANQGSEA. The CDR3 here is CSVAPLYSMNTEAFF. The CDR3 region has the DNA TGCAGCGTTGCACCGCTCTACTCCATGAACACTGAAGCTTTCTTT.

This clonotype was seen more than once but under ten times. The chain recombines TRBV7-2 with TRBJ2-7; TRBD1 aligns across 7 bases. In germline, CDR1 is SGHTA, CDR2 FQGNSA. Germline trimming cut 0 bases from V and 5 bases from J; bases unmatched to any gene: 10. CDR3 length: 16 residues. The CDR3 region is CASSLALQTGSHEQYF. The DNA for the CDR3 is TGTGCCAGCAGCTTAGCGCTCCAGACAGGGTCCCACGAGCAGTACTTC.